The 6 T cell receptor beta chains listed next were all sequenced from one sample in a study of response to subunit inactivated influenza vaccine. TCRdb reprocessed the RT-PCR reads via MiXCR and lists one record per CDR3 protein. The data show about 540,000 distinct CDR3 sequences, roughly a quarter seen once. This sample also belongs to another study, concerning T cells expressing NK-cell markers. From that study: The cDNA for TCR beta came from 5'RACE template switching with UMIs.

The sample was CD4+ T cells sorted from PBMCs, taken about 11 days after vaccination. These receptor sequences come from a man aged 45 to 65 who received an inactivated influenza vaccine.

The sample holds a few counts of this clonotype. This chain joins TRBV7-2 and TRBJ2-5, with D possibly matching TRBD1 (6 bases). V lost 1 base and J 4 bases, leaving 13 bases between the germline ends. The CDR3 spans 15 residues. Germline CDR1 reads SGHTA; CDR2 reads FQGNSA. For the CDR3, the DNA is TGTGCCAGCAGCTTAGTTCAGGGGTGGGGAGAGACCCAGTACTTC. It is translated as CASSLVQGWGETQYF.

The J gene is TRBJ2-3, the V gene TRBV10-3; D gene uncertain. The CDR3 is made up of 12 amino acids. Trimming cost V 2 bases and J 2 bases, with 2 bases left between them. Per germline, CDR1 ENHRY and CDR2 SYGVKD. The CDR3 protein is CAISEVTDTQYF. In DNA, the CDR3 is TGTGCCATCAGTGAGGTCACAGATACGCAGTATTTT.

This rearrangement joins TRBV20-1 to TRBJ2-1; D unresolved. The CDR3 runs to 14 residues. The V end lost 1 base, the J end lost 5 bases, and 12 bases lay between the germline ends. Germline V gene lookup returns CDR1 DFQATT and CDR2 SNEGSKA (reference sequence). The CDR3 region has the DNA TGCAGTGCTAGAGCAGGTGCAAGTCACAATGAGCAGTTCTTC. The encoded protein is CSARAGASHNEQFF.

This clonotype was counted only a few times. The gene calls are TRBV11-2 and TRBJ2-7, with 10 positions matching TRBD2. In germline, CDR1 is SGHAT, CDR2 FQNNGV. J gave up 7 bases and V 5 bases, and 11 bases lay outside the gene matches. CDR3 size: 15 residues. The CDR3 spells CASSAFSGRFLEQYF. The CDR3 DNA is TGTGCCAGCAGCGCATTTAGCGGGAGGTTTCTGGAGCAGTACTTC.

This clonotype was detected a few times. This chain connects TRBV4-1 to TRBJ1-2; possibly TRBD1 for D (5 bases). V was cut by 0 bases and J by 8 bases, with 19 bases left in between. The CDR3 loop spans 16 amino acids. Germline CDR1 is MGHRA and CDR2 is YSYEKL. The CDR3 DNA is TGCGCCAGCAGCCAAGATGGTAATGGGGCATCAGCGGGCTACACCTTC. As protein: CASSQDGNGASAGYTF.

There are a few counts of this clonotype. The CDR3 loop reads CASSPSHEQFF. The DNA of the CDR3 is TGTGCCAGCAGCCCCTCGCATGAGCAGTTCTTC. The V and J genes are TRBV7-9 and TRBJ2-1, with D uncertain. Trimming removed 5 bases from V and 8 bases from J, with 7 bases in between. The CDR3 totals 11 residues. Per the germline V gene, CDR1 is SEHNR and CDR2 is FQNEAQ (reference sequence).